This T cell receptor (beta chain) was sequenced during a study of breast tumors, draining lymph nodes, adjacent tissues. General study findings and limits: Luminal-like breast cancer showed significantly greater tumor-nontumor repertoire similarity than basal-like breast cancer did. Tumor repertoires ranked between lymph nodes and nontumor tissue in diversity, with V and J gene preferences. Findings are consistent with lymph node origin and intratumoral expansion of most tumor T cells.

Samples came from axillary lymph nodes draining the breast cancer. Via MiXCR, TCRdb re-called the multiplex PCR reads, giving one row per CDR3 protein. The sample includes about 120,000 distinct CDR3 sequences, 15% to 20% of them seen just once. This clonotype was recorded at least ten times. Its antigen is unknown. This CDR3 is built from 14 residues. Germline assignment: CDR1 DFQATT and CDR2 SNEGSKA (reference sequence). Trimming took off 3 bases at V and 7 bases at J, with 16 bases between the two ends. The rearrangement links TRBV20-1 to TRBJ2-1; D remains ambiguous. This clonotype was obtained from a female donor with breast cancer. Some clones in this sample may be carry-over from other donors' samples. The sample comprised axillary lymph node tissue. CDR3 bases: TGCAGTGCTAGTCGGTGGGCGAGTTGGAATGAGCAGTTCTTC. Translated, it gives CSASRWASWNEQFF.